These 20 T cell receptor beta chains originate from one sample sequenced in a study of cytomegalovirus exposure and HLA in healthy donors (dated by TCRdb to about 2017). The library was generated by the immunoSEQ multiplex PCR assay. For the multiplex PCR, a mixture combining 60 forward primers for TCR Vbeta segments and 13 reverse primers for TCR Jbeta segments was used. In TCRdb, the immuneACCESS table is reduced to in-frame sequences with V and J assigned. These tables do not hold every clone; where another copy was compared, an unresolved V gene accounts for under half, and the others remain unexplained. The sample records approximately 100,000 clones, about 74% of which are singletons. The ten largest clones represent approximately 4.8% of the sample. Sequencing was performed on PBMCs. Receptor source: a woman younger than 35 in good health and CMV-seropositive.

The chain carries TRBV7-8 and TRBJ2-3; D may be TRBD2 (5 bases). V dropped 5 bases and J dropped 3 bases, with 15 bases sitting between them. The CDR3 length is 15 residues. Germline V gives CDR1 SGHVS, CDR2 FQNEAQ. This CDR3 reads CASSTTRMETDTQYF. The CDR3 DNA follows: TGTGCCAGCAGCACTACTAGGATGGAAACAGATACGCAGTATTTT. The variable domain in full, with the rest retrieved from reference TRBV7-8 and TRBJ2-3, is GAGVSQSPRYKVAKRGQDVALRCDPISGHVSLFWYQQALGQGPEFLTYFQNEAQLDKSGLPSDRFFAERPEGSVSTLKIQRTQQEDSAVYLCASSTTRMETDTQYFGPGTRLTVL.

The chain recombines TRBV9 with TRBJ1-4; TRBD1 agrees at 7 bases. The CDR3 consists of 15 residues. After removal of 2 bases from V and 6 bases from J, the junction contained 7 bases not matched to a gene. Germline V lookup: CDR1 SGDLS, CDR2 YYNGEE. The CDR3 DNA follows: TGTGCCAGCAGCGTGACAGGGAGTCGGGATGAAAAACTGTTTTTT. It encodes CASSVTGSRDEKLFF.

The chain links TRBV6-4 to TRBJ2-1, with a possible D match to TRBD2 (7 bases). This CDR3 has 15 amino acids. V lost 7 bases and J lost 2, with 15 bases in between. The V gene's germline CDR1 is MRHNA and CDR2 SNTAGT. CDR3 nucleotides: TGTGCCAGCACTGGGGGCGGGAGTCCCTACAATGAGCAGTTCTTC. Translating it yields CASTGGGSPYNEQFF.

The CDR3 reads CASKWELPRRWPNTGELFF. CDR3 nucleotide sequence: TGTGCCAGCAAATGGGAGCTCCCGAGGAGATGGCCGAACACCGGGGAGCTGTTTTTT. The rearrangement joins TRBV2 to TRBJ2-2; D possibly corresponds to TRBD2 (5 bases). The V and J ends lost 7 bases and 0 bases respectively, with 24 bases between them. Germline assignment: CDR1 SNHLY and CDR2 FYNNEI. CDR3 length: 19 residues.

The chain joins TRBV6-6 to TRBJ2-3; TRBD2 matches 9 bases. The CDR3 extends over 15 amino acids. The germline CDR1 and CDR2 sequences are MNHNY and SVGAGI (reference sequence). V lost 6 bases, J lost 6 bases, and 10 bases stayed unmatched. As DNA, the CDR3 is TGTGCCAGCAGCCCCGGGGTAGCGGGAGTGGATACGCAGTATTTT. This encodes CASSPGVAGVDTQYF.

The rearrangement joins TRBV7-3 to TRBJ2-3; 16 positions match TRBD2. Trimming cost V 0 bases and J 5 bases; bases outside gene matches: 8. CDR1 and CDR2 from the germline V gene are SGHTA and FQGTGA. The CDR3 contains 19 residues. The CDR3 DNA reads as TGTGCCAGCAGCTTAACACCGGGACTAGCGGGAGGGCGAGGAGATACGCAGTATTTT. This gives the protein CASSLTPGLAGGRGDTQYF.

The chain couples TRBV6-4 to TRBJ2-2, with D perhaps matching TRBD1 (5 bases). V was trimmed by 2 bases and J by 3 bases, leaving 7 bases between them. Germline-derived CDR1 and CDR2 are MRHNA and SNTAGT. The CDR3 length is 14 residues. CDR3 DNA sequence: TGTGCCAGCAGTGACAGGGGCGACACCGGGGAGCTGTTTTTT. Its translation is CASSDRGDTGELFF.

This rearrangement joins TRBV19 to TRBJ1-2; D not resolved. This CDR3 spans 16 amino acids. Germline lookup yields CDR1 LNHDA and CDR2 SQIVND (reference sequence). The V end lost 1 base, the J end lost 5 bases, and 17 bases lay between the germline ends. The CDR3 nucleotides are TGTGCCAGTAGTATAGTTTCGGGGAGCCCTACTTATGGCTACACCTTC. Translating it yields CASSIVSGSPTYGYTF.

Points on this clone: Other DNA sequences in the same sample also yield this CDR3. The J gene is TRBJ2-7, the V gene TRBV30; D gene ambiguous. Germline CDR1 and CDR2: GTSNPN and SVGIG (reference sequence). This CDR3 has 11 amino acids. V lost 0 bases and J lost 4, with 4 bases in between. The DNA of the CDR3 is TGTGCCTGGAGTGTACGGTACGAGCAGTACTTC. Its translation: CAWSVRYEQYF.

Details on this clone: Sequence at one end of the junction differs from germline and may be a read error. CDR3 coding DNA: TGTGCTAGCAGCTTAGACGGCGGGAGCTCCTACAATGAGCAGTTCTTC. Residues: CASSLDGGSSYNEQFF. The chain combines TRBV7-7 with TRBJ2-1, with TRBD2 identical over 7 bases. Per germline, CDR1 SSHAT and CDR2 FNYEAQ (reference sequence). The CDR3 is made up of 16 amino acids.

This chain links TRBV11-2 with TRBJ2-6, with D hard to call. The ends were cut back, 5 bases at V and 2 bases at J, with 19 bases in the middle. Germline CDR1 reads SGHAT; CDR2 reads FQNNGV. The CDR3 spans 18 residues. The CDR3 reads CASSHLRLLDAGANVLTF. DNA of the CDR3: TGTGCCAGCAGCCACCTCAGGCTCCTCGATGCTGGGGCCAACGTCCTGACTTTC.

As DNA, the CDR3 is TGTGCCAGCAGCTTAGCCCATGCAGAGGGACTCACCGGGGAGCTGTTTTTT. It translates to CASSLAHAEGLTGELFF. The chain uses TRBV11-2 and TRBJ2-2; a possible D gene is TRBD2 (6 bases). The V gene lost 1 base and the J gene lost 4 bases, with 16 bases spanning the gap. Germline V gene data show CDR1 as SGHAT and CDR2 as FQNNGV. The CDR3 consists of 17 residues. The variable domain in full, completed from reference TRBV11-2 and TRBJ2-2, reads EAGVAQSPRYKIIEKRQSVAFWCNPISGHATLYWYQQILGQGPKLLIQFQNNGVVDDSQLPKDRFSAERLKGVDSTLKIQPAKLEDSAVYLCASSLAHAEGLTGELFFGEGSRLTVL.

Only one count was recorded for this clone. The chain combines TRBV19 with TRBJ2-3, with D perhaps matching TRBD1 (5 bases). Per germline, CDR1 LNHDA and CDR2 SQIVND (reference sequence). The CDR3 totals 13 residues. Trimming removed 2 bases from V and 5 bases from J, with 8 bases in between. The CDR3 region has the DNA TGTGCCAGTAGTATAACCACAGGAGATACGCAGTATTTT. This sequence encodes CASSITTGDTQYF.

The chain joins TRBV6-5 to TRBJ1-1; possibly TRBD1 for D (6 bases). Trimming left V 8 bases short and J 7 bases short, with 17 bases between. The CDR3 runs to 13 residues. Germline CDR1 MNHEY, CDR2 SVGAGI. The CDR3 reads CASRGAGGGEAFF. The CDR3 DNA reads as TGTGCCAGCCGGGGGGCAGGAGGCGGTGAAGCTTTCTTT.

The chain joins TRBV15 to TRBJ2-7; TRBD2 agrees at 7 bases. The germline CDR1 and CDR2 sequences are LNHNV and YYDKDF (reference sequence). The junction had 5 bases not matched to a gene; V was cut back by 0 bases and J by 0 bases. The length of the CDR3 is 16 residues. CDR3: CATSRDRVAGSYEQYF. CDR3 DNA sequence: TGTGCCACCAGCAGAGATAGGGTAGCGGGCTCCTACGAGCAGTACTTC.

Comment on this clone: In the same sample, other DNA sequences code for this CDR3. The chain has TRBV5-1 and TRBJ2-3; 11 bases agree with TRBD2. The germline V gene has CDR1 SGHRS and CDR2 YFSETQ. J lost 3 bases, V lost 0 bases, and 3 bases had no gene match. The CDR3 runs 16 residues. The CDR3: CASSLGSSGRTDTQYF. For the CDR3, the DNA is TGCGCCAGCAGCTTGGGGTCTAGCGGGAGGACAGATACGCAGTATTTT.

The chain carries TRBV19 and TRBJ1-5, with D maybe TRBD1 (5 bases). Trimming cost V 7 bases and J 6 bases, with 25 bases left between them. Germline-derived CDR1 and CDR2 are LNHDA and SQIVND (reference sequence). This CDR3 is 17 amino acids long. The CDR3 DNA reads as TGTGCCAGTAATCGGGGTCGGGGGGAGAAGTATGCTCAGCCCCAGCATTTT. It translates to CASNRGRGEKYAQPQHF.

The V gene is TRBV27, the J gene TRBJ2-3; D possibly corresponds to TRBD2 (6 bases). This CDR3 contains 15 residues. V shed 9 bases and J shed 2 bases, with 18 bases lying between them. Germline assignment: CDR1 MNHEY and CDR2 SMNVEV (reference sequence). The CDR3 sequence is CASGTGAGYTDTQYF. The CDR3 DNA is TGTGCCAGTGGAACCGGAGCGGGTTACACAGATACGCAGTATTTT.

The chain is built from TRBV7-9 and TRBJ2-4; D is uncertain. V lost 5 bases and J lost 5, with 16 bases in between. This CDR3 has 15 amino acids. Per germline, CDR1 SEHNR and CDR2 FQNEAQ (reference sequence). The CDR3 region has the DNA TGTGCCAGCAGCCCCAGGCCTTCGGTCCAAAACATTCAGTACTTC. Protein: CASSPRPSVQNIQYF.

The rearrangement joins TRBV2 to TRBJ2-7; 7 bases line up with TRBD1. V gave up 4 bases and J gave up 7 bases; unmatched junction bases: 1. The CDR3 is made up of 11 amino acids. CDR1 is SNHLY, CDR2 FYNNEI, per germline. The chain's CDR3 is CASSGQGEQYF. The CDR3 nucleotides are TGTGCCAGCAGTGGACAGGGAGAGCAGTACTTC.